Included here is one TCR beta chain sequence, with context. This entry comes from a study of blood T cell repertoires in COVID-19. About the study: The cDNA or gDNA used as material had been derived from T cells, B-cell-depleted T cells, or PBMCs.

Repertoires were generated with immunoSEQ multiplex PCR, while TCRdb's copy carries only in-frame clones and drops some. Here the sample spans some 50,000 clones, about 87% being singletons. The CDR3 is made up of 15 amino acids. CDR1 SGHTA and CDR2 FQGNSA come from the germline V gene. V was pared by 4 bases and J by 7 bases, with 17 bases between. The sequencing sample was made of peripheral blood. This TCR was sampled from a human donor in a cohort sampled during active COVID-19. This rearrangement joins TRBV7-2 to TRBJ1-5; the D gene is possibly TRBD1 (6 bases). The CDR3 sequence: CASSSGDGFRQPQHF. CDR3 bases: TGTGCCAGCAGCTCAGGGGACGGGTTCAGGCAGCCCCAGCATTTT.